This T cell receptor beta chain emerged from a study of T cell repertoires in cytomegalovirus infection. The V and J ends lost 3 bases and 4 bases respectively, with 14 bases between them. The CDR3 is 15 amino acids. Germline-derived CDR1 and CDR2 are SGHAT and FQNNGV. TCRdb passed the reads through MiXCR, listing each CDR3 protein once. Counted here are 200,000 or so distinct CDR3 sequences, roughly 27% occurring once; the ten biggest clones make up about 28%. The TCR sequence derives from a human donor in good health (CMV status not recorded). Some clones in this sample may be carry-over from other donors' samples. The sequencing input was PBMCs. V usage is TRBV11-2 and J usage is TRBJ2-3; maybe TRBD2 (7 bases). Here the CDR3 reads CASSLAAGASDTQYF. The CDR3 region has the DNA TGTGCCAGCAGCTTGGCCGCGGGGGCCTCAGATACGCAGTATTTT.